Shown below are 21 T cell receptor beta chains from a single sample sequenced in a study of siplizumab effects on memory and regulatory T cells. Some clones are missing from TCRdb's copy, which holds only in-frame ones; the method was immunoSEQ multiplex PCR. The sample contains around 100,000 clones, around 90% of which appear only once. The sample taken for sequencing was non-Treg CD4+ T cells sorted from blood. All receptors derive from a human donor in good health.

The chain combines TRBV10-1 with TRBJ2-3; possible D gene TRBD2, 5 bases. The CDR3 is 17 residues long. V was trimmed by 1 base and J by 0 bases, leaving 14 bases between them. The germline V gene has CDR1 WNHNN and CDR2 SYGVQD (reference sequence). The CDR3 reads CASSEWVKAASTDTQYF. CDR3 bases: TGCGCCAGCAGTGAGTGGGTAAAAGCGGCTAGCACAGATACGCAGTATTTT.

This rearrangement joins TRBV4-1 to TRBJ2-5, with D possibly being TRBD1 or TRBD2 (5 bases each). V gave up 0 bases and J gave up 5 bases, with 13 bases separating them. In germline, CDR1 is MGHRA, CDR2 YSYEKL. The CDR3 has 15 residues. The CDR3 nucleotides read TGCGCCAGCAGCCAAGATTCGGGATACAGGGAGACCCAGTACTTC. Translating it yields CASSQDSGYRETQYF.

As DNA, the CDR3 is TGTGCCAGCAGAAGGGACAGGACGAACACTGAAGCTTTCTTT. This codes for CASRRDRTNTEAFF. The genes are TRBV28 and TRBJ1-1; 8 bases agree with TRBD1. Germline CDR1 reads MDHEN; CDR2 reads SYDVKM. Trimming cost V 6 bases and J 1 base; bases outside gene matches: 4. There are 14 residues in the CDR3.

A note on this clone: The sample contains more than one DNA sequence encoding this CDR3. J is TRBJ2-7 and V is TRBV19; 13 bases are shared with TRBD2. Germline CDR1 and CDR2: LNHDA and SQIVND (reference sequence). The V gene end was trimmed by 5 bases and the J gene end by 3 bases; junction bases not matched to a gene: 4. The CDR3 is 15 residues long. CDR3 region: CASSPRTSGSYEQYF. In DNA form, the CDR3 reads TGTGCCAGTAGTCCCCGGACTAGCGGGAGCTACGAGCAGTACTTC.

This clone has just one count. The V call is TRBV7-2, the J call TRBJ2-7; D not resolved. In germline, CDR1 is SGHTA, CDR2 FQGNSA. The CDR3 extends over 18 amino acids. V was trimmed by 3 bases and J by 0 bases, leaving 21 bases between them. The chain's CDR3 is CASSFASSLRQSSYEQYF. The CDR3 DNA reads TGTGCCAGCAGCTTCGCCTCGTCCCTCCGACAAAGCTCCTACGAGCAGTACTTC.

V usage is TRBV13 and J usage is TRBJ1-1; the match to TRBD1 covers 7 bases. The trim removed 5 bases at V and 8 bases at J, leaving 2 bases unmatched. Germline assignment: CDR1 PRHDT and CDR2 FYEKMQ (reference sequence). This CDR3 has 11 amino acids. The CDR3 sequence: CASSRDREAFF. The DNA of the CDR3 is TGTGCCAGCAGCCGGGACAGAGAAGCTTTCTTT.

This chain links TRBV7-9 with TRBJ2-1; a possible D gene is TRBD2 (7 bases). The V end lost 2 bases, the J end lost 3 bases, and 11 bases lay between the germline ends. This CDR3 spans 15 amino acids. Germline CDR1 reads SEHNR; CDR2 reads FQNEAQ (reference sequence). CDR3 sequence: CASSLMRGGYNEQFF. The CDR3 bases are TGTGCCAGCAGCTTAATGAGGGGGGGCTACAATGAGCAGTTCTTC.

The chain uses TRBV7-3 and TRBJ2-1; TRBD1 matches 7 bases. Germline CDR1 SGHTA, CDR2 FQGTGA. This CDR3 is built from 13 residues. Trimming at V came to 4 bases and at J to 10 bases, leaving 7 bases not matched to a gene. The CDR3 protein is CASSSNRGHEQFF. The CDR3 region has the DNA TGTGCCAGCAGCTCGAACAGGGGTCACGAGCAGTTCTTC.

The V and J genes are TRBV11-3 and TRBJ2-2; the match to TRBD2 covers 7 bases. V dropped 10 bases and J dropped 4; count of bases not matched to a gene: 9. CDR1 and CDR2 from the germline V gene are SGHNT and YENEEA. This CDR3 has 14 amino acids. The CDR3 DNA is TGTGCCACTCAGCGGGGTACTCTCACCGGGGAGCTGTTTTTT. Its protein product is CATQRGTLTGELFF.

This clone has just one count. The gene calls are TRBV29-1 and TRBJ1-5; no clear D gene. V was cut by 7 bases and J by 7 bases, with 14 bases left in between. The CDR3 has 12 amino acids. In germline, CDR1 is SQVTM, CDR2 ANQGSEA. The CDR3 DNA reads as TGCAGCGCTCAGGAGCTCGACCAGCCCCAGCATTTT. It is translated as CSAQELDQPQHF.

The V gene is TRBV7-3, the J gene TRBJ1-1; D is unresolved. CDR3 length: 14 amino acids. Per the germline V gene, CDR1 is SGHTA and CDR2 is FQGTGA. Trimming cost V 6 bases and J 7 bases, with 18 bases left between them. CDR3 loop: CASRDGTGLNEAFF. In DNA form, the CDR3 reads TGTGCCAGCAGGGACGGAACGGGCTTGAATGAAGCTTTCTTT.

This chain connects TRBV6-5 to TRBJ2-7; tentatively, D is TRBD2 (6 bases). The germline gives CDR1 MNHEY, CDR2 SVGAGI. The CDR3 contains 14 residues. V lost 8 bases and J lost 5, with 19 bases in between. CDR3 in amino acids: CASSRDSSFHEQYF. In DNA, the CDR3 is TGTGCCAGCTCACGGGACTCCTCCTTCCACGAGCAGTACTTC.

The chain carries TRBV19 and TRBJ2-3; 8 bases are shared with TRBD2. J lost 1 base, V lost 4 bases, and 13 bases had no gene match. This CDR3 has 18 residues. From germline, CDR1 is LNHDA and CDR2 SQIVND (reference sequence). The CDR3 loop reads CASSTLLGAGVGTDTQYF. In DNA, the CDR3 is TGTGCCAGTAGTACCCTACTTGGAGCGGGAGTTGGCACAGATACGCAGTATTTT.

The chain joins TRBV11-3 to TRBJ2-3; D remains unclear. The germline gives CDR1 SGHNT, CDR2 YENEEA. The CDR3 covers 12 residues. V lost 1 base, J lost 5 bases, and 4 bases lay in between. The CDR3 sequence is CASSLAGDTQYF. The CDR3 coding sequence is TGTGCCAGCAGCTTAGCGGGAGATACGCAGTATTTT.

The V call is TRBV2, the J call TRBJ2-1; no firm D call. V was cut by 8 bases and J by 5 bases, with 10 bases left in between. This CDR3 spans 12 amino acids. Germline loops: CDR1 SNHLY, CDR2 FYNNEI. The CDR3 nucleotides read TGTGCCAGCGAGGCTCGAAACAATGAGCAGTTCTTC. The encoded protein is CASEARNNEQFF.

CDR3 DNA sequence: TGCGCCAGCAGTGAGTCGGGGCGAACCTACGAGCAGTACTTC. It specifies CASSESGRTYEQYF. This rearrangement joins TRBV10-2 to TRBJ2-7, with D tentatively TRBD1 (5 bases). V was cut by 0 bases and J by 2 bases, with 8 bases left in between. CDR3 length: 14 amino acids. Germline-derived CDR1 and CDR2 are WSHSY and SAAADI.

The chain joins TRBV5-1 to TRBJ1-3, with D uncertain. The V gene lost 4 bases and the J gene lost 0 bases, with 8 bases spanning the gap. Germline assignment: CDR1 SGHRS and CDR2 YFSETQ. The CDR3 runs 14 residues. The CDR3: CASSVTASGNTIYF. DNA of the CDR3: TGCGCCAGCAGCGTGACGGCCTCTGGAAACACCATATATTTT.

The J gene is TRBJ2-3, the V gene TRBV11-1; D perhaps matches TRBD2 (6 bases). This CDR3 spans 14 amino acids. Germline lookup yields CDR1 SGHAT and CDR2 FQDESV (reference sequence). V was pared by 6 bases and J by 1 base, with 11 bases between. The CDR3 sequence is CASRGDSGTDTQYF. CDR3 coding DNA: TGTGCCAGCAGGGGGGACTCAGGCACAGATACGCAGTATTTT.

The chain couples TRBV7-8 to TRBJ1-4; possibly TRBD1 for D (5 bases). V shed 5 bases and J shed 7 bases, with 17 bases lying between them. Germline V lookup: CDR1 SGHVS, CDR2 FQNEAQ. CDR3 length: 15 residues. CDR3 amino acids: CASSQAGLAGEKLFF. For the CDR3, the DNA is TGTGCCAGCAGCCAAGCGGGACTTGCCGGTGAAAAACTGTTTTTT.

This rearrangement joins TRBV12-5 to TRBJ1-2; D gene uncertain. The CDR3 loop spans 12 amino acids. Trimming removed 2 bases from V and 3 bases from J, with 4 bases in between. In germline, CDR1 is LGHNT, CDR2 FRNRAP. The CDR3 DNA reads as TGTGCTAGTGGTTTGCGGGACTATGGCTACACCTTC. Translated: CASGLRDYGYTF. The whole variable domain, remainder taken from reference TRBV12-5 and TRBJ1-2, is DARVTQTPRHKVTEMGQEVTMRCQPILGHNTVFWYRQTMMQGLELLAYFRNRAPLDDSGMPKDRFSAEMPDATLATLKIQPSEPRDSAVYFCASGLRDYGYTFGSGTRLTVV.

V usage is TRBV4-1 and J usage is TRBJ2-2; a possible D gene is TRBD2 (5 bases). V lost 4 bases, J lost 6 bases, and 12 bases lay in between. This CDR3 has 14 residues. Germline V lookup: CDR1 MGHRA, CDR2 YSYEKL. This CDR3 is CASSPIWRSGELFF. In DNA form, the CDR3 reads TGCGCCAGCAGCCCGATATGGAGGTCCGGGGAGCTGTTTTTT.